This T cell receptor (beta chain) was documented in a study of T cell therapy after organ transplantation. About the study: Responders numbered eight and nonresponders two among approximately ten patients.

For this clone: Its target is not known.

The data were produced by immunoSEQ multiplex PCR, yet TCRdb's version contains in-frame clones alone and is incomplete. The repertoire holds about 48,000 clones, over 90% seen once, with around 3.2% in the top ten. V was trimmed by 0 bases and J by 11 bases, leaving 19 bases between them. There are 16 residues in the CDR3. Germline values: CDR1 SGHAT, CDR2 FQNNGV. The material sequenced was CD8+ T cells from blood, taken before autologous CMV-specific T cell therapy. This receptor was taken from a human patient who had received a solid organ transplant and had CMV disease. This sequence joins TRBV11-2 and TRBJ1-4; possible D gene TRBD1, 5 bases. CDR3 sequence reads: CASSLDRASGLRKLFF. CDR3 DNA sequence: TGTGCCAGCAGCTTAGACAGGGCAAGTGGGCTGAGGAAACTGTTTTTT.